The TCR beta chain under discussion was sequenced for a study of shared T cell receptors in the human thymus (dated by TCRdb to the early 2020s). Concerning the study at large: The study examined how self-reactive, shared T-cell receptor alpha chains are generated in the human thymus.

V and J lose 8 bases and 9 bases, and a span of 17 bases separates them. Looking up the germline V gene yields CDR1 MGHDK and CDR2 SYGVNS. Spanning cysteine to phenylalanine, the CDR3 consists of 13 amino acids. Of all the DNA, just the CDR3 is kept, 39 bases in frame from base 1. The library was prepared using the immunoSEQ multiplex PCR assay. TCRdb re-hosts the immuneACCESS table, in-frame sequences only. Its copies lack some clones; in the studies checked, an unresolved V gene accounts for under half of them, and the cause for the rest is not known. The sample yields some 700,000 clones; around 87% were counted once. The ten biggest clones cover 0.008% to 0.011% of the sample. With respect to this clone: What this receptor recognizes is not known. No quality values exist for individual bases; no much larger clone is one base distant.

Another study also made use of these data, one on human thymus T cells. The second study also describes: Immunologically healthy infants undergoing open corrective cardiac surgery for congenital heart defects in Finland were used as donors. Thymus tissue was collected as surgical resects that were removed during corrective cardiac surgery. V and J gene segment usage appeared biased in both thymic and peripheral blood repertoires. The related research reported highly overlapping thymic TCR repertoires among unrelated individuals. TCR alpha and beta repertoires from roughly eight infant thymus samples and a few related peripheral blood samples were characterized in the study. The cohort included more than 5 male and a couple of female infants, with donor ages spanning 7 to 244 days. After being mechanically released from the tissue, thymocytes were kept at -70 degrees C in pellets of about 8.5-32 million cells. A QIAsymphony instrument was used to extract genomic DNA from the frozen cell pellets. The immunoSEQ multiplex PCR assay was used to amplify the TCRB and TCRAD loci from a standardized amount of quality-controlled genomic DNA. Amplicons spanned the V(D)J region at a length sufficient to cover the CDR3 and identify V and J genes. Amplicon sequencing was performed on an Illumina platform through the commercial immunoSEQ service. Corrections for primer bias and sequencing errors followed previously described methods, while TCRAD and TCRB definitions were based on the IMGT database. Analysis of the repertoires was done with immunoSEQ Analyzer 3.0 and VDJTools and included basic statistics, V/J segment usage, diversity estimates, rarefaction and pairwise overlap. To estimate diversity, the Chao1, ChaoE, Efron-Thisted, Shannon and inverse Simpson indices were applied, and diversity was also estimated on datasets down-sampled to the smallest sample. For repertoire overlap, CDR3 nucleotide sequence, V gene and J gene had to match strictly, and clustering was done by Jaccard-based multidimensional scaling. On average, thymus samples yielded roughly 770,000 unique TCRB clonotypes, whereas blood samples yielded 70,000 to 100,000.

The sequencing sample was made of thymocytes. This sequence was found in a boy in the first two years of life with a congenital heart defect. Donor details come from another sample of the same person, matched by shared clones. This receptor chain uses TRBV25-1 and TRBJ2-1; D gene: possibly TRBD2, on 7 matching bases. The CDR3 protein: CASRQGGASEQFF. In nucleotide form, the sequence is TGTGCCAGCCGGCAAGGGGGGGCTAGTGAGCAGTTCTTC.